This TCR beta chain was retrieved from a study of blood T cell repertoires in COVID-19. The overall study: Sources were T cells, B-cell-depleted T cells, or PBMCs; the material itself was cDNA or gDNA.

TCRdb's copy holds only in-frame clones and misses some; the assay was immunoSEQ multiplex PCR. The sample lists about 250,000 clones, around three quarters occurring once. The ends were cut back, 4 bases at V and 0 bases at J, with 10 bases in the middle. This CDR3 contains 14 residues. The germline CDR1 and CDR2 sequences are SGHKS and YYEKEE (reference sequence). This TCR was sampled from a woman of 80 years or more with acute or convalescent COVID-19. The specimen was peripheral blood. This rearrangement joins TRBV5-5 to TRBJ1-1, with a possible D match to TRBD1 (5 bases). Written as DNA, the CDR3 is TGTGCCAGCAGCGGGGGGACGGTGAACACTGAAGCTTTCTTT. Amino acids: CASSGGTVNTEAFF.